The clone carrying this T cell receptor beta chain was seen only a few times. Its antigen is currently unknown. This specimen comes from a study of cytomegalovirus exposure and HLA in healthy donors. Germline trimming cut 4 bases from V and 1 base from J; bases unmatched to any gene: 6. The germline V gene has CDR1 LGHNA and CDR2 YNFKEQ. CDR3 size: 16 residues. Study-level findings and limits: With DRB1 most and HLA-C fewest, TCR association rates differed between HLA loci in a later analysis. CMV antigen specificity was confirmed in vitro for a few CMV-associated chains. Segments of the TCR beta V type were, in most cases, productive about 87% or about 30% of the time in an earlier analysis.

The PCR was carried out with 60 Vbeta primers and 13 Jbeta primers. TCRdb's table, derived via immunoSEQ multiplex PCR, lists solely in-frame clones and lacks some. The sample yields approximately 110,000 clones, less than 70% seen once. The specimen was PBMCs. The receptor was derived from a woman in her 70s in good health and CMV-seropositive. V usage is TRBV4-2 and J usage is TRBJ2-2; TRBD2 matches 7 bases. CDR3 sequence: CASSLGSGGNTGELFF. DNA of the CDR3: TGTGCCAGCAGCCTCGGATCGGGGGGGAACACCGGGGAGCTGTTTTTT.